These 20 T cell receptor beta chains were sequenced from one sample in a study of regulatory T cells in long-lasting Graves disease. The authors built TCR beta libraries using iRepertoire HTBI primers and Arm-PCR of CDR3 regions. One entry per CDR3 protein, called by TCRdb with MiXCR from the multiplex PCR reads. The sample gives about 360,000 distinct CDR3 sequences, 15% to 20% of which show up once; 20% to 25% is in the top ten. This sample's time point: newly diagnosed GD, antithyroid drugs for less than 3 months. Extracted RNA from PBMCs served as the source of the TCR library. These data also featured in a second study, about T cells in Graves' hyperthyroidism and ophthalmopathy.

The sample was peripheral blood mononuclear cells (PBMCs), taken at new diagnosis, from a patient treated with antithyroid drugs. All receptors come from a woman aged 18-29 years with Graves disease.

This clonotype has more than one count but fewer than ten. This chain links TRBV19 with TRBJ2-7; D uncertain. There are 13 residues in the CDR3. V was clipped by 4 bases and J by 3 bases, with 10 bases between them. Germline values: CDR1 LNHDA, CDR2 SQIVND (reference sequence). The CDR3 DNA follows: TGTGCCAGTAGTAATGGGATTCTCTACGAGCAGTACTTC. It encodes CASSNGILYEQYF.

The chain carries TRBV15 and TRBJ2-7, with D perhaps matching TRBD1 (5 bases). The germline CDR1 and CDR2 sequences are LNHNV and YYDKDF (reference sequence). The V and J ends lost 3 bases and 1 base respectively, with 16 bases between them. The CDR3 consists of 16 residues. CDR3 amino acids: CATSSVGSQGSYEQYF. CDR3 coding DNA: TGTGCCACCAGCAGTGTTGGATCCCAGGGTTCCTACGAGCAGTACTTC. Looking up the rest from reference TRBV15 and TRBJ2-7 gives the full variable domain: DAMVIQNPRYQVTQFGKPVTLSCSQTLNHNVMYWYQQKSSQAPKLLFHYYDKDFNNEADTPDNFQSRRPNTSFCFLDIRSPGLGDTAMYLCATSSVGSQGSYEQYFGPGTRLTVT.

The CDR3 nucleotides read TGTGCCACCAGCAGAGCCCGGGGGGCAGGGGAATACGAGCAGTACTTC. The encoded protein is CATSRARGAGEYEQYF. This chain connects TRBV15 to TRBJ2-7, with D maybe TRBD2 (7 bases). V dropped 1 base and J dropped 4 bases, with 17 bases sitting between them. This CDR3 region has 16 residues. Germline loops: CDR1 LNHNV, CDR2 YYDKDF (reference sequence).

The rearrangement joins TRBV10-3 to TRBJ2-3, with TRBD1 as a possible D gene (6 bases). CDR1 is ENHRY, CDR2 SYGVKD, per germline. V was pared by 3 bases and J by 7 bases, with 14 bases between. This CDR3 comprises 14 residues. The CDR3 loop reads CAISERTAAHTQYF. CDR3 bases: TGTGCCATCAGTGAAAGGACAGCCGCGCATACGCAGTATTTT.

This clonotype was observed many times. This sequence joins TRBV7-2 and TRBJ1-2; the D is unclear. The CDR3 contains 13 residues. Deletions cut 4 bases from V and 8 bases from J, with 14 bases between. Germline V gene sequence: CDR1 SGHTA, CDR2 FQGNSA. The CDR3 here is CASSSQRGGGYTF. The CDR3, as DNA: TGTGCCAGCAGCTCCCAGCGGGGTGGAGGCTACACCTTC.

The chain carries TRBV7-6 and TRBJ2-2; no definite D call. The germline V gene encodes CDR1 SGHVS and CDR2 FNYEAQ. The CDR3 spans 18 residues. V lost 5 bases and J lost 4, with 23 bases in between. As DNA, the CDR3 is TGTGCCAGCAGCCTATATATTGACCGGGTCCTACCCACCGGGGAGCTGTTTTTT. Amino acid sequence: CASSLYIDRVLPTGELFF.

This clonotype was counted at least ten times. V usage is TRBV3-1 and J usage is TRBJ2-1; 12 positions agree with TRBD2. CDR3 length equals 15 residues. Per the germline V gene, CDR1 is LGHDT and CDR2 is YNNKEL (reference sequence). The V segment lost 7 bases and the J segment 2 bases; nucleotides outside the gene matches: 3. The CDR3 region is CASTWTSGTYNEQFF. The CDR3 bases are TGTGCCAGCACCTGGACTAGCGGGACCTACAATGAGCAGTTCTTC.

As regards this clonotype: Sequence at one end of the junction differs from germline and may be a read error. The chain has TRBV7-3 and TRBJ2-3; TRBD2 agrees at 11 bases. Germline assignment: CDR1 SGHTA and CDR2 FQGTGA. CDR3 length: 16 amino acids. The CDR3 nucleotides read TGTGCCAGCAGCCTTGTAGCGGGAGGGGGGACAGATACGCGGTATTTT. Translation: CASSLVAGGGTDTRYF. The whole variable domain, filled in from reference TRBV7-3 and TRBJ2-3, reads GAGVSQTPSNKVTEKGKYVELRCDPISGHTALYWYRQSLGQGPEFLIYFQGTGAADDSGLPNDRFFAVRPEGSVSTLKIQRTERGDSAVYLCASSLVAGGGTDTRYFGPGTRLTVL.

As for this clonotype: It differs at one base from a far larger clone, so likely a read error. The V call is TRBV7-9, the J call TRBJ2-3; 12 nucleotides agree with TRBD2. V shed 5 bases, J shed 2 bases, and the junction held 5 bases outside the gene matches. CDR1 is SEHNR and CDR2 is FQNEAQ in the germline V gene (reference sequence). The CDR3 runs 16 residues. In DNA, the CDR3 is TGTGCCAGCAGCCCATGGACTAGCGGGAACACAGATACGCAGTATTTT. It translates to CASSPWTSGNTDTQYF.

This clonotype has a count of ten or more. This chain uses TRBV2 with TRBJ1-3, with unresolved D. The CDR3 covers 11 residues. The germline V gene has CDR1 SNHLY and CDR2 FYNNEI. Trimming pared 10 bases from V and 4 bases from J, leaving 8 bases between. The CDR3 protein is CATRAGNTIYF. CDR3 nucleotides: TGTGCCACCAGAGCCGGAAACACCATATATTTT.

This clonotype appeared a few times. CDR3 sequence reads: CASSDGDRGPNQPQHF. As DNA, the CDR3 is TGTGCCAGCAGTGATGGGGACAGGGGTCCCAATCAGCCCCAGCATTTT. The chain joins TRBV25-1 to TRBJ1-5; 10 bases fit TRBD1. This CDR3 has 16 amino acids. V lost 3 bases to trimming and J lost 3 bases; unmatched junction nucleotides: 5. Germline V lookup: CDR1 MGHDK, CDR2 SYGVNS. Variable domain in full (rest from reference TRBV25-1 and TRBJ1-5): EADIYQTPRYLVIGTGKKITLECSQTMGHDKMYWYQQDPGMELHLIHYSYGVNSTEKGDLSSESTVSRIRTEHFPLTLESARPSHTSQYLCASSDGDRGPNQPQHFGDGTRLSIL.

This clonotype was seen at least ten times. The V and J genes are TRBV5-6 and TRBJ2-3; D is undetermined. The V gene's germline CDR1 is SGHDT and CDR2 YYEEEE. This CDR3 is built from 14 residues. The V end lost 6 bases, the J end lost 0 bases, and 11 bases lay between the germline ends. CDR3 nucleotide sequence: TGTGCCAGCATTAAGTCTGTGAGCACAGATACGCAGTATTTT. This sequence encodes CASIKSVSTDTQYF.

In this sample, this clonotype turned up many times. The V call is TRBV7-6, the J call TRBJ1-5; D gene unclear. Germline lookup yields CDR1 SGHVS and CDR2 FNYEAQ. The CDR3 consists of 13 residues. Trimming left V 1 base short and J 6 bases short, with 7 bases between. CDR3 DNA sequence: TGTGCCAGCAGCTTAGGCGGGATTCAGCCCCAGCATTTT. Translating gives CASSLGGIQPQHF.

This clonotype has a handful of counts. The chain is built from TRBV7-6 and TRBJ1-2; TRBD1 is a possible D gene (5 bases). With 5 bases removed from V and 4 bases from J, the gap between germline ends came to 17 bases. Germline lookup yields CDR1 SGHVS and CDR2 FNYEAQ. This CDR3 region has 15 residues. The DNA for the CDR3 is TGTGCCAGCAGCCCCAGTCCCCAGGGTAGCTATGGCTACACCTTC. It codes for CASSPSPQGSYGYTF.

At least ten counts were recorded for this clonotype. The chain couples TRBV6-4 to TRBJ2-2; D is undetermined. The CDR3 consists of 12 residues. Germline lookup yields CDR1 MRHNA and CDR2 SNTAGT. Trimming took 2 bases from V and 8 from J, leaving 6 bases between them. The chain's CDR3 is CASSDGMGELFF. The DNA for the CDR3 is TGTGCCAGCAGTGACGGGATGGGGGAGCTGTTTTTT.

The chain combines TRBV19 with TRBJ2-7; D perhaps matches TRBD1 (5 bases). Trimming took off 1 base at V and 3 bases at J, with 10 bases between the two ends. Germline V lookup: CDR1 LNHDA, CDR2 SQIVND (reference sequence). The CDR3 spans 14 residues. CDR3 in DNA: TGTGCCAGTAGTATAGGGTACAGGAACTACGAGCAGTACTTC. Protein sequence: CASSIGYRNYEQYF. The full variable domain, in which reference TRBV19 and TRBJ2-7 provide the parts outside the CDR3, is DGGITQSPKYLFRKEGQNVTLSCEQNLNHDAMYWYRQDPGQGLRLIYYSQIVNDFQKGDIAEGYSVSREKKESFPLTVTSAQKNPTAFYLCASSIGYRNYEQYFGPGTRLTVT.

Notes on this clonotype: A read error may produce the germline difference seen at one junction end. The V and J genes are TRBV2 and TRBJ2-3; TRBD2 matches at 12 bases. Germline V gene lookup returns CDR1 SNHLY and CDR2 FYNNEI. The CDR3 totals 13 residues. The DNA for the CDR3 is TGTGCCAGCAGGAGACTAGCGGGGGCCACACGCGGTTTT. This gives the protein CASRRLAGATRGF.

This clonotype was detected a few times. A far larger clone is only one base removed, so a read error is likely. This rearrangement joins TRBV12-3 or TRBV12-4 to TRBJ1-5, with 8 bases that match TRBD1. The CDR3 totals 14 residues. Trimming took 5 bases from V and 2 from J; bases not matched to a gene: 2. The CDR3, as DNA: TGTGCCAGCAGTGTGACAGGGGGCAATCAGCCCCAGCATTTT. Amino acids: CASSVTGGNQPQHF.

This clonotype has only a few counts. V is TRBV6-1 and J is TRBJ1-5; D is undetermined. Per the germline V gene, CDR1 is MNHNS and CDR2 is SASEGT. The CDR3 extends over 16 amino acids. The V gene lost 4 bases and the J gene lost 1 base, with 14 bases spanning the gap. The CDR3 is CASSGGSTDSNQPQHF. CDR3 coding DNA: TGTGCCAGCAGTGGAGGTAGCACAGACAGCAATCAGCCCCAGCATTTT.

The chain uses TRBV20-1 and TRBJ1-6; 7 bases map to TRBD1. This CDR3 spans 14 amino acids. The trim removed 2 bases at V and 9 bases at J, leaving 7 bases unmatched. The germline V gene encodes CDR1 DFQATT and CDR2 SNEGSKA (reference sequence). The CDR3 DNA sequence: TGCAGTGCTAGACTGACAGGGCTACGTTCACCCCTCCACTTT. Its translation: CSARLTGLRSPLHF.